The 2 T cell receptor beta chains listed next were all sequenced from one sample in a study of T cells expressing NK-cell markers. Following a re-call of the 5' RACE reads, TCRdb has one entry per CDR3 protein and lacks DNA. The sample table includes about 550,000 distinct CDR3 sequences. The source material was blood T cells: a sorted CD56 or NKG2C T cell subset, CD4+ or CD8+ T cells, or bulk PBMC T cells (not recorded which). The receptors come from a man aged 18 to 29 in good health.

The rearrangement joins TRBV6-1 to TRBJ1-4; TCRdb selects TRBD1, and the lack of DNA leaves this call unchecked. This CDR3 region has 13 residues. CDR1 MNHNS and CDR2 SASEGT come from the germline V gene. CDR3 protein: CASAGPYNEKLFF.

CDR3 sequence: CASTTQRIRTNSYNEQFF. The chain has TRBV7-8 and TRBJ2-1; the TRBD2 assignment by TCRdb is unverifiable without DNA. Germline-derived CDR1 and CDR2 are SGHVS and FQNEAQ. This CDR3 region has 18 residues.